The 25 T cell receptor beta chains below come from one sample, sequenced in a study of T-cell memory formation after mild COVID-19. Via MiXCR, TCRdb re-called the 5' RACE reads, giving one row per CDR3 protein. The top ten hold 8.1% of the sample, which has over 500,000 distinct CDR3 sequences, around 16% seen once. Sequencing was performed on PBMCs or a T cell subset sorted from them (not recorded which). All receptors come from an adult woman who had mild COVID-19 (a few samples of this study predate the infection). Cell type and time point are not known.

The CDR3 spells CAWIPPRKGALTEAFF. The DNA of the CDR3 is TGTGCCTGGATCCCTCCTAGGAAGGGGGCTCTCACTGAAGCTTTCTTT. The V and J genes are TRBV30 and TRBJ1-1; 7 bases are shared with TRBD1. Germline V CDR1 and CDR2: GTSNPN, SVGIG (reference sequence). The CDR3 length is 16 residues. Trimming removed 4 bases from V and 4 bases from J; junction bases left unmatched: 15.

This chain links TRBV12-3 or TRBV12-4 with TRBJ1-4, with D possibly TRBD1 on 6 matching bases. V was shortened by 6 bases and J by 3 bases, with 11 bases between the two germline ends. CDR3 size: 14 residues. The CDR3 nucleotides read TGTGCCAGCAGGGAACAGGGCCCTAATGAAAAACTGTTTTTT. Protein sequence: CASREQGPNEKLFF.

The chain recombines TRBV10-3 with TRBJ2-7; D gene uncertain. Germline assignment: CDR1 ENHRY and CDR2 SYGVKD. Trimming shortened V by 2 bases and J by 2 bases, and 10 bases separated the two germline ends. CDR3 length equals 14 residues. CDR3 nucleotides: TGTGCCATCAGTGAGGCCCTTTCTCCCTACGAGCAGTACTTC. It translates to CAISEALSPYEQYF.

This clonotype turned up a few times. This chain joins TRBV24-1 and TRBJ2-1; 13 bases align to TRBD2. The V and J ends lost 4 bases and 2 bases, in that order; junction bases with no gene match: 4. In germline, CDR1 is KGHDR, CDR2 SFDVKD. The CDR3 length is 17 residues. The CDR3 sequence is CATSEGGLAGPYNEQFF. Written as DNA, the CDR3 is TGTGCCACCAGTGAGGGGGGACTAGCGGGACCCTACAATGAGCAGTTCTTC.

This sequence joins TRBV4-3 and TRBJ1-6; D uncertain. Germline-derived CDR1 and CDR2 are LGHNA and YSLEER. There are 15 residues in the CDR3. Trimming pared 1 base from V and 7 bases from J, leaving 11 bases between. The CDR3 spells CASSQGRLENSPLHF. CDR3 DNA: TGCGCCAGCAGCCAAGGTCGTTTGGAGAATTCACCCCTCCACTTT.

This clonotype was seen only a few times. This sequence joins TRBV29-1 and TRBJ1-2; maybe TRBD1 (6 bases). The CDR3 runs to 15 residues. The V gene's germline CDR1 is SQVTM and CDR2 ANQGSEA. Trimming left V 1 base short and J 3 bases short, with 15 bases between. The CDR3 region has the DNA TGCAGCGTTGAAGGGGCCCGGGGGCCTTACTATGGCTACACCTTC. This codes for CSVEGARGPYYGYTF.

The rearrangement joins TRBV3-1 to TRBJ2-1; 14 bases are a match to TRBD2. The CDR3 consists of 20 residues. J gave up 5 bases and V 0 bases, and 12 bases lay outside the gene matches. Germline assignment: CDR1 LGHDT and CDR2 YNNKEL (reference sequence). The CDR3 is CASSQDIPLRLAGGNNEQFF. CDR3 sequence (DNA): TGTGCCAGCAGCCAAGACATCCCTCTGAGACTAGCGGGGGGGAACAATGAGCAGTTCTTC.

This clonotype was counted between two and nine times. The chain carries TRBV6-2 or TRBV6-3 and TRBJ2-7; the D is unclear. V was trimmed by 7 bases and J by 0 bases, leaving 10 bases between them. This CDR3 contains 13 residues. The V gene's germline CDR1 is MNHEY and CDR2 SVGEGT. The CDR3 here is CASNQLNSYEQYF. Here the CDR3 DNA reads TGTGCCAGCAACCAACTCAACTCCTACGAGCAGTACTTC.

This clonotype was seen ten or more times. This chain links TRBV6-4 with TRBJ2-2; D is unclear. The CDR3 has 13 amino acids. Trimming stripped 3 bases from V and 4 bases from J, with 6 bases between. In germline, CDR1 is MRHNA, CDR2 SNTAGT. CDR3 sequence: CASSDGPTGELFF. In DNA form, the CDR3 reads TGTGCCAGCAGTGATGGGCCCACCGGGGAGCTGTTTTTT.

J is TRBJ2-1 and V is TRBV5-6; TRBD2 might be the D (6 bases). The CDR3 has 15 amino acids. V was shortened by 5 bases and J by 3 bases, with 15 bases between the two germline ends. Germline-derived CDR1 and CDR2 are SGHDT and YYEEEE. The CDR3 is CASRLVGGVYNEQFF. The CDR3, as DNA: TGTGCCAGCAGACTGGTTGGAGGGGTCTACAATGAGCAGTTCTTC.

The gene calls are TRBV4-1 and TRBJ1-1, with D hard to call. The CDR3 loop spans 13 amino acids. V was trimmed by 0 bases and J by 7 bases, leaving 9 bases between them. From germline, CDR1 is MGHRA and CDR2 YSYEKL. The chain's CDR3 is CASSQDSMFEAFF. Here the CDR3 DNA reads TGCGCCAGCAGCCAAGACAGCATGTTTGAAGCTTTCTTT.

This clonotype has only a few counts. The gene calls are TRBV5-6 and TRBJ2-7; TRBD2 matches 10 bases. V shed 3 bases and J 3 bases; nucleotides not matched to a gene: 9. Germline V gene sequence: CDR1 SGHDT, CDR2 YYEEEE. The CDR3 is 16 amino acids. The CDR3: CASSWPGTSDFYEQYF. The CDR3 DNA reads TGTGCCAGCAGCTGGCCCGGGACTAGCGACTTCTACGAGCAGTACTTC. Complete variable domain (other parts from reference TRBV5-6 and TRBJ2-7): DAGVTQSPTHLIKTRGQQVTLRCSPKSGHDTVSWYQQALGQGPQFIFQYYEEEERQRGNFPDRFSGHQFPNYSSELNVNALLLGDSALYLCASSWPGTSDFYEQYFGPGTRLTVT.

The chain recombines TRBV5-1 with TRBJ2-1; 7 nucleotides line up with TRBD2. This CDR3 region has 22 residues. Germline V gives CDR1 SGHRS, CDR2 YFSETQ. The J segment lost 9 bases and the V segment lost 2 bases, leaving 32 bases of the junction unmatched. The CDR3 region is CASSFLRWASARGGLLPSEQFF. The CDR3, as DNA: TGCGCCAGCAGCTTTCTCCGTTGGGCGTCAGCACGTGGGGGACTACTACCCAGTGAGCAGTTCTTC.

This clonotype occurred many times. The V call is TRBV27, the J call TRBJ2-7, with 9 bases lining up with TRBD2. Germline V gene sequence: CDR1 MNHEY, CDR2 SMNVEV (reference sequence). This CDR3 comprises 14 residues. J gave up 1 base and V 6 bases, and 4 bases lay outside the gene matches. Written as DNA, the CDR3 is TGTGCCAGCAGGCGTACTAGCGGGTCCTACGAGCAGTACTTC. As protein: CASRRTSGSYEQYF.

The genes are TRBV5-5 and TRBJ1-2; 8 bases align to TRBD1. Trimming at V came to 1 base and at J to 3 bases, leaving 5 bases not matched to a gene. The V gene's germline CDR1 is SGHKS and CDR2 YYEKEE (reference sequence). The CDR3 has 15 amino acids. CDR3 nucleotides: TGTGCCAGCAGCTTGCCCAGGGGGCGGGACTATGGCTACACCTTC. Protein: CASSLPRGRDYGYTF.

The chain is built from TRBV7-2 and TRBJ2-7; 9 bases are a match to TRBD1. CDR3 length equals 16 residues. Germline CDR1 and CDR2: SGHTA and FQGNSA. The V segment lost 1 base and the J segment 0 bases; nucleotides outside the gene matches: 4. DNA for the CDR3: TGTGCCAGCAGCTTAGGACAGGGGGGATTCTCCTACGAGCAGTACTTC. It specifies CASSLGQGGFSYEQYF.

This clonotype was seen at least ten times. The chain carries TRBV18 and TRBJ2-7; D not resolved. This CDR3 region has 12 residues. The germline gives CDR1 KGHSH, CDR2 LQKENI. The V end was cut by 2 bases, the J end by 4 bases, with 6 bases between. CDR3: CASSPWGYEQYF. The CDR3 DNA reads as TGTGCCAGCTCACCATGGGGTTACGAGCAGTACTTC.

This clonotype was detected only a few times. J is TRBJ2-7 and V is TRBV5-1; 10 nucleotides line up with TRBD1. This CDR3 contains 15 residues. Trimming removed 4 bases from V and 3 bases from J; junction bases left unmatched: 7. The V gene's germline CDR1 is SGHRS and CDR2 YFSETQ. The chain's CDR3 is CASSEGGTGDYEQYF. CDR3 nucleotides: TGCGCCAGCAGCGAGGGGGGGACAGGGGACTACGAGCAGTACTTC.

The chain is built from TRBV20-1 and TRBJ2-5; TRBD2 aligns across 7 bases. The CDR3 has 14 residues. J gave up 4 bases and V 8 bases, and 13 bases lay outside the gene matches. CDR1 and CDR2 (germline): DFQATT, SNEGSKA (reference sequence). CDR3 coding DNA: TGCAGTTCCGAAGGGCGGGAGCTCGCAGAGACCCAGTACTTC. It is translated as CSSEGRELAETQYF.

In its sample, this clonotype was seen a few times. This sequence joins TRBV5-5 and TRBJ2-3, with 9 bases matching TRBD1. The germline V gene has CDR1 SGHKS and CDR2 YYEKEE (reference sequence). V lost 4 bases, J lost 0 bases, and 9 bases stayed unmatched. The CDR3 is made up of 17 amino acids. The DNA of the CDR3 is TGTGCCAGCAGCCAAACACAGGGGGCCCTCAGCACAGATACGCAGTATTTT. Translation: CASSQTQGALSTDTQYF.

There are many counts of this clonotype. CDR3 coding DNA: TGCGCCAGCAGCTTGGGGGGCGATACGCAGTATTTT. Translation: CASSLGGDTQYF. The V gene is TRBV5-1, the J gene TRBJ2-3; possibly TRBD1 for D (5 bases). Germline CDR1 is SGHRS and CDR2 is YFSETQ. The CDR3 has 12 residues. V dropped 0 bases and J dropped 6 bases, with 5 bases sitting between them.

This clonotype has only a few counts. This CDR3 is CASRGGAPPQHF. CDR3 nucleotide sequence: TGTGCCAGCAGGGGAGGAGCGCCGCCCCAGCATTTT. J is TRBJ1-5 and V is TRBV2; D unclear. V was pared by 6 bases and J by 9 bases, with 12 bases between. The CDR3 is 12 residues long. Germline V CDR1 and CDR2: SNHLY, FYNNEI. The full variable domain, with the rest looked up from reference TRBV2 and TRBJ1-5, is EPEVTQTPSHQVTQMGQEVILRCVPISNHLYFYWYRQILGQKVEFLVSFYNNEISEKSEIFDDQFSVERPDGSNFTLKIRSTKLEDSAMYFCASRGGAPPQHFGDGTRLSIL.

Many counts were recorded for this clonotype. A junction boundary mismatches the germline segment, possibly from a read error. The rearrangement uses TRBV14 and TRBJ1-1, with D perhaps matching TRBD1 (6 bases). The CDR3 has 13 residues. CDR1 SGHDN and CDR2 FVKESK come from the germline V gene. The CDR3 here is CASSQGMNTEAFF. CDR3 DNA sequence: TGCGCCAGCAGCCAGGGGATGAACACTGAAGCTTTCTTT.

V is TRBV6-1 and J is TRBJ1-2; D might be TRBD1 (6 bases). The V end lost 7 bases, the J end lost 4 bases, and 13 bases lay between the germline ends. This CDR3 is 13 amino acids long. The germline V gene has CDR1 MNHNS and CDR2 SASEGT. The CDR3 region has the DNA TGTGCCAGCAACCTAGACAGGACCTATGGCTACACCTTC. It translates to CASNLDRTYGYTF.

The chain carries TRBV7-9 and TRBJ1-1; D gene uncertain. V was cut by 8 bases and J by 3 bases, with 13 bases left in between. CDR1 is SEHNR, CDR2 FQNEAQ, per germline (reference sequence). This CDR3 region has 13 residues. The CDR3 coding sequence is TGTGCCAGCGTGGGGTACCGGGACACTGAAGCTTTCTTT. Translation: CASVGYRDTEAFF.